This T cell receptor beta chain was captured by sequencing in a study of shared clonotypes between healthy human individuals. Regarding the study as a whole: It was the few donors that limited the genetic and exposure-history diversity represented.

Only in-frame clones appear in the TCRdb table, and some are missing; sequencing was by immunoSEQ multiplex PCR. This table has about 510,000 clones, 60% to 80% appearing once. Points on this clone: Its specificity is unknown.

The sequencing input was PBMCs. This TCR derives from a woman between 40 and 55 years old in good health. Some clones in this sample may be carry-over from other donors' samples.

Here the CDR3 DNA reads TGTGCCACCAGCCCAGTATTCCCGAATCAGCCCCAGCATTTT. It encodes CATSPVFPNQPQHF. The chain combines TRBV15 with TRBJ1-5; D call uncertain. This CDR3 comprises 14 residues. V shed 5 bases and J shed 4 bases, with 12 bases lying between them. Germline V gene data show CDR1 as LNHNV and CDR2 as YYDKDF (reference sequence).